These 28 T cell receptor beta chains originate from one sample sequenced in a study of blood T cells in healthy people across ages. Through a sample-barcoded 5' primer and a J-beta primer mix, a second PCR was run for roughly 7 to 11 cycles. TCRdb re-called the 5' RACE reads through MiXCR, storing one row per CDR3 protein. The repertoire holds about 1,500,000 distinct CDR3 sequences, with about 30% as singletons. The sequenced sample was blood. The receptors were gathered from a woman in her twenties or thirties in good health.

The J gene is TRBJ2-5, the V gene TRBV7-9, with a weak D call TRBD1 (6 bases). V was trimmed by 1 base and J by 13 bases, leaving 13 bases between them. This CDR3 is 12 amino acids long. Germline V CDR1 and CDR2: SEHNR, FQNEAQ (reference sequence). For the CDR3, the DNA is TGTGCCAGCAGCTTAGGGACAGCAATGGGGTACTTC. Protein product: CASSLGTAMGYF.

As regards this clonotype: One end of the junction does not line up with germline, which may come from a read error. The chain carries TRBV2 and TRBJ1-4; tentatively, D is TRBD1 (5 bases). The CDR3 has 13 residues. From germline, CDR1 is SNHLY and CDR2 FYNNEI. CDR3 loop: CASSEGPSGKRFF. The CDR3, as DNA: TGTGCCAGCAGTGAGGGGCCTTCTGGAAAACGGTTTTTT.

This clonotype was recorded a few times. This sequence joins TRBV7-2 and TRBJ2-7; TRBD2 is a possible D gene (6 bases). The V gene lost 1 base and the J gene lost 4 bases, with 11 bases spanning the gap. The CDR3 has 14 residues. Germline V CDR1 and CDR2: SGHTA, FQGNSA. This CDR3 is CASSLGLGFYEQYF. In DNA, the CDR3 is TGTGCCAGCAGCTTAGGACTAGGGTTTTACGAGCAGTACTTC.

The chain combines TRBV9 with TRBJ2-7; TRBD2 agrees at 8 bases. V lost 4 bases and J lost 6; bases outside the gene matches: 6. The CDR3 spans 13 residues. Germline assignment: CDR1 SGDLS and CDR2 YYNGEE. The CDR3: CASSPLTSGEQYF. CDR3 DNA: TGTGCCAGCAGCCCATTAACTAGCGGCGAGCAGTACTTC.

This clonotype was recorded a few times. This chain joins TRBV7-2 and TRBJ2-7; D call uncertain. The germline V gene has CDR1 SGHTA and CDR2 FQGNSA. Trimming pared 5 bases from V and 0 bases from J, leaving 8 bases between. The CDR3 is 13 amino acids. The CDR3 bases are TGTGCCAGCAGCCTACAGTACTCCTACGAGCAGTACTTC. Residues: CASSLQYSYEQYF.

This clonotype has only a few counts. V gene TRBV30 combines with J gene TRBJ2-5, with 8 positions matching TRBD1. V shed 0 bases and J 6 bases; nucleotides not matched to a gene: 12. This CDR3 has 16 residues. CDR1 is GTSNPN, CDR2 SVGIG, per germline (reference sequence). The CDR3 nucleotides are TGTGCCTGGAGTGTACCTAGGACAGGGAGAGACAAGACCCAGTACTTC. Translating it yields CAWSVPRTGRDKTQYF.

The chain recombines TRBV30 with TRBJ2-3; D may correspond to TRBD1 or TRBD2 (5 bases each). Trimming removed 4 bases at V and 1 base at J, with 12 bases between. This CDR3 comprises 14 residues. The V gene's germline CDR1 is GTSNPN and CDR2 SVGIG (reference sequence). CDR3 sequence reads: CAWIRGRRTDTQYF. CDR3 DNA sequence: TGTGCCTGGATTCGGGGCCGCCGCACAGATACGCAGTATTTT.

The sample holds a few counts of this clonotype. The chain is built from TRBV5-1 and TRBJ1-6; no definite D call. This CDR3 region has 13 residues. Germline values: CDR1 SGHRS, CDR2 YFSETQ. V gave up 1 base and J gave up 8 bases, with 7 bases separating them. The DNA for the CDR3 is TGCGCCAGCAGCTTGTCGGCCTATTCACCCCTCCACTTT. This sequence encodes CASSLSAYSPLHF.

This clonotype was seen more than once but under ten times. The rearrangement uses TRBV4-3 and TRBJ2-7; D may match TRBD1 or TRBD2 (5 bases each). CDR1 and CDR2 from the germline V gene are LGHNA and YSLEER. Trimming removed 0 bases at V and 6 bases at J, with 9 bases between. This CDR3 comprises 13 residues. CDR3 DNA sequence: TGCGCCAGCAGCCAAGAGTGGGGGTCCGAGCAGTACTTC. Amino acid sequence: CASSQEWGSEQYF.

The chain has TRBV6-1 and TRBJ2-1; TRBD1 matches 9 bases. CDR1 and CDR2 from the germline V gene are MNHNS and SASEGT. This CDR3 has 16 residues. V lost 5 bases to trimming and J lost 2 bases; unmatched junction nucleotides: 7. The CDR3, as DNA: TGTGCCAGCAGTAGGTGGGACAGGGATCCCTACAATGAGCAGTTCTTC. Translating gives CASSRWDRDPYNEQFF.

The chain carries TRBV6-6 and TRBJ1-5; 9 bases align to TRBD1. The CDR3 is made up of 15 amino acids. V lost 4 bases and J lost 5; bases outside the gene matches: 6. CDR1 is MNHNY, CDR2 SVGAGI, per germline (reference sequence). CDR3 bases: TGTGCCAGCAGTTGGCCGGGACAGGGTTATCAGCCCCAGCATTTT. This translates into CASSWPGQGYQPQHF.

The chain uses TRBV6-1 and TRBJ1-3; unclear D gene. This CDR3 is 12 amino acids long. CDR1 is MNHNS, CDR2 SASEGT, per germline. V was pared by 6 bases and J by 4 bases, with 7 bases between. CDR3 DNA: TGTGCCAGCAGCGCTGTAGGAAACACCATATATTTT. It codes for CASSAVGNTIYF.

Regarding this clonotype: One end of the junction varies from germline; a read error may be responsible. The chain uses TRBV12-3 or TRBV12-4 and TRBJ2-3; D unresolved. This CDR3 spans 13 amino acids. The CDR3 reads CASSFGSTDAQYF. CDR3 DNA sequence: TGTGCCAGCAGTTTTGGATCCACAGATGCGCAGTATTTT.

This clonotype was detected ten times or more. The chain joins TRBV6-6 to TRBJ2-1; 10 bases are shared with TRBD2. This CDR3 has 15 amino acids. Germline V CDR1 and CDR2: MNHNY, SVGAGI (reference sequence). V was pared by 5 bases and J by 2 bases, with 3 bases of the junction left unmatched. The CDR3 loop reads CASSRLAGPYNEQFF. The DNA for the CDR3 is TGTGCCAGCAGTCGACTAGCGGGTCCCTACAATGAGCAGTTCTTC.

The chain couples TRBV12-3 or TRBV12-4 to TRBJ2-7; D is possibly TRBD2 (5 bases). The CDR3 covers 14 residues. Trimming removed 1 base from V and 6 bases from J, with 13 bases in between. The CDR3: CASSLVGGCAEQYF. The CDR3, as DNA: TGTGCCAGCAGTTTAGTGGGCGGGTGCGCCGAGCAGTACTTC.

This clonotype was seen a few times. The rearrangement uses TRBV10-2 and TRBJ2-2; D is uncertain. CDR3 length: 11 residues. The germline gives CDR1 WSHSY, CDR2 SAAADI. The CDR3 DNA sequence: TGCGCTCTATCCCGTTCCGGGGAGCTGTTTTTT. Its translation is CALSRSGELFF.

Concerning this clonotype itself: This clone may be a read error of a much larger clone one base away. The chain links TRBV7-2 to TRBJ2-3; the D is unclear. V shed 5 bases and J shed 1 base, with 10 bases lying between them. The CDR3 is made up of 14 amino acids. Germline lookup yields CDR1 SGHTA and CDR2 FQGNSA. CDR3 sequence: CASSTTVGTDTQYF. The CDR3 bases are TGTGCCAGCAGCACGACCGTAGGCACAGATACGCAGTATTTT.

The V gene is TRBV2, the J gene TRBJ2-1, with D tentatively TRBD2 (6 bases). This CDR3 contains 13 residues. V lost 6 bases, J lost 3 bases, and 9 bases lay in between. Germline CDR1 SNHLY, CDR2 FYNNEI. The CDR3 bases are TGTGCCAGCAGAATGGGACTCTACAATGAGCAGTTCTTC. It is translated as CASRMGLYNEQFF.

This rearrangement joins TRBV24-1 to TRBJ2-5; D is undetermined. Germline V CDR1 and CDR2: KGHDR, SFDVKD. There are 13 residues in the CDR3. Between the trimmed V and J ends, which lost 0 bases and 4 bases, there was a span of 5 bases. CDR3: CATSDLGVETQYF. CDR3 nucleotides: TGTGCCACCAGTGATTTGGGGGTAGAGACCCAGTACTTC.

Details on this clonotype: Mismatch with germline at one junction end may stem from a read error. The chain employs TRBV15 and TRBJ2-2; D is possibly TRBD1 (6 bases). The CDR3 covers 15 residues. In germline, CDR1 is LNHNV, CDR2 YYDKDF (reference sequence). The CDR3 is CATSVGTPNTGELFF. The CDR3 coding sequence is TGTGCCACCAGCGTAGGGACACCGAACACCGGGGAACTGTTTTTT.

This rearrangement joins TRBV18 to TRBJ2-1; TRBD2 aligns across 9 bases. Germline lookup yields CDR1 KGHSH and CDR2 LQKENI. V gave up 0 bases and J gave up 6 bases; unmatched junction bases: 9. The CDR3 contains 17 residues. The CDR3 bases are TGTGCCAGCTCACCACCGGGTGCCCTAGCGGGAATCAATGAGCAGTTCTTC. Translation gives CASSPPGALAGINEQFF.

A few counts support this clonotype. The chain has TRBV5-1 and TRBJ2-3; no definite D call. Between the trimmed V and J ends, which lost 0 bases and 8 bases, there was a span of 7 bases. Germline-derived CDR1 and CDR2 are SGHRS and YFSETQ. The CDR3 loop spans 12 amino acids. The CDR3: CASSLAWSTQYF. In DNA form, the CDR3 reads TGCGCCAGCAGCTTGGCCTGGTCTACGCAGTATTTT.

The chain links TRBV7-2 to TRBJ2-1; 7 bases are a match to TRBD1. V dropped 4 bases and J dropped 4; count of bases not matched to a gene: 16. Germline CDR1 is SGHTA and CDR2 is FQGNSA. This CDR3 is 18 amino acids long. The CDR3 DNA is TGTGCCAGCAGCTCCCCCACCGGGACAGCTAACTCTTACAATGAGCAGTTCTTC. This encodes CASSSPTGTANSYNEQFF.

This clonotype came up a few times. This sequence joins TRBV5-5 and TRBJ1-4; D may be TRBD1 (6 bases). The germline V gene has CDR1 SGHKS and CDR2 YYEKEE (reference sequence). The CDR3 is made up of 15 amino acids. V gave up 1 base and J gave up 8 bases, with 15 bases separating them. For the CDR3, the DNA is TGTGCCAGCAGCTTGAGTTTGGGGGGGCGAGAAAAACTGTTTTTT. Its protein product is CASSLSLGGREKLFF.

This clonotype was counted ten times or more. J is TRBJ2-5 and V is TRBV13; 9 nucleotides match TRBD1. Unmatched junction bases numbered 5, after V lost 5 bases and J lost 1 base. CDR1 PRHDT and CDR2 FYEKMQ come from the germline V gene (reference sequence). CDR3 length: 15 residues. CDR3 DNA sequence: TGTGCCAGCAGCCGCAACAGGGGGCCCCAAGAGACCCAGTACTTC. It specifies CASSRNRGPQETQYF. Complete variable domain (other parts from reference TRBV13 and TRBJ2-5): AAGVIQSPRHLIKEKRETATLKCYPIPRHDTVYWYQQGPGQDPQFLISFYEKMQSDKGSIPDRFSAQQFSDYHSELNMSSLELGDSALYFCASSRNRGPQETQYFGPGTRLLVL.

Worth noting for this clonotype: The junction and the germline gene differ at one end; a read error may be behind it. The genes are TRBV6-5 and TRBJ2-1; perhaps D is TRBD1 or TRBD2 (5 bases each). CDR3 size: 15 residues. The germline CDR1 and CDR2 sequences are MNHEY and SVGAGI. The CDR3 is CAGSYRDGTYNEQFF. DNA of the CDR3: TGTGCCGGCAGTTACCGGGACGGGACCTACAATGAGCAGTTCTTC.

In this sample, this clonotype turned up a few times. This chain uses TRBV24-1 with TRBJ1-5, with TRBD1 matching over 9 bases. J was trimmed by 4 bases and V by 7 bases; bases with no gene match: 7. The CDR3 consists of 15 residues. Germline V gene sequence: CDR1 KGHDR, CDR2 SFDVKD. DNA of the CDR3: TGTGCCACCAGCGCCCGGACAGGGGAGAATCAGCCCCAGCATTTT. This gives the protein CATSARTGENQPQHF.

The chain has TRBV27 and TRBJ1-1; D is ambiguous. Trimming removed 9 bases from V and 2 bases from J, with 10 bases in between. The CDR3 is made up of 12 amino acids. Germline CDR1 and CDR2: MNHEY and SMNVEV (reference sequence). Here the CDR3 DNA reads TGTGCCAGGGGCGGGAGAAACACTGAAGCTTTCTTT. Translation gives CARGGRNTEAFF.